A single sample gave rise to the 5 T cell receptor beta chains below, sequenced in a study of T-cell reconstitution after alpha-beta-depleted transplantation in children. The authors prepared the TCRbeta library with unique molecular identifiers. TCRdb re-called the PCR reads with MiXCR, one entry per CDR3 protein. The sample lists over 150,000 distinct CDR3 sequences, around 5.9% seen once, with under 6% in the top ten. This material consisted of PBMCs, taken before TCRalphabeta/CD19-depleted stem cell transplant. All receptors come from a girl less than two years old with combined immunodeficiency, due to receive a stem cell transplant.

On this clonotype: A single base separates this from a much larger clone, so it may be a read error. In this CDR3 the conserved last residue, phenylalanine or tryptophan, is missing, so a read error is likely. V and J are TRBV29-1 and TRBJ2-7; weak D call: TRBD2 (6 bases). This CDR3 is built from 15 residues. Per the germline V gene, CDR1 is SQVTM and CDR2 is ANQGSEA. The V end lost 2 bases, the J end lost 2 bases, and 16 bases lay between the germline ends. The CDR3 region is CSVELTGTGTYEQYS. In DNA form, the CDR3 reads TGCAGCGTTGAATTAACCGGGACTGGAACCTACGAGCAGTACTCC.

This clonotype was recorded many times. The chain carries TRBV4-3 and TRBJ2-7, with D perhaps being TRBD1 or TRBD2 (5 bases each). Germline values: CDR1 LGHNA, CDR2 YSLEER. V lost 0 bases to trimming and J lost 2 bases, with 11 bases between them. This CDR3 has 15 residues. CDR3 region: CASSQETAETYEQYF. CDR3 bases: TGCGCCAGCAGCCAAGAGACAGCGGAGACCTACGAGCAGTACTTC.

This clonotype has just a few counts. The chain joins TRBV20-1 to TRBJ1-1; D perhaps matches TRBD1 (5 bases). This CDR3 has 14 residues. In germline, CDR1 is DFQATT, CDR2 SNEGSKA (reference sequence). Trimming removed 6 bases from V and 4 bases from J, with 18 bases in between. The CDR3 DNA follows: TGCAGTGCAGACCCAGGGAGCTTTGGCACTGAAGCTTTCTTT. It codes for CSADPGSFGTEAFF.

The chain carries TRBV11-3 and TRBJ2-5, with D hard to call. V lost 2 bases to trimming and J lost 1 base, with 8 bases between them. Germline CDR1 and CDR2: SGHNT and YENEEA. The CDR3 covers 14 residues. This CDR3 reads CASSLRQVQETQYF. In DNA form, the CDR3 reads TGTGCCAGCAGCTTACGACAAGTCCAAGAGACCCAGTACTTC.

This clonotype was seen ten or more times. A junction end diverges from the germline sequence, so it may reflect a read error. The V and J genes are TRBV6-5 and TRBJ2-2; D remains ambiguous. Germline V lookup: CDR1 MNHEY, CDR2 SVGAGI. The CDR3 is 13 residues long. The CDR3 nucleotides read TGTGCCAGCAGCTACTCCTGGACCGGGGAGCTGTTTTTT. It translates to CASSYSWTGELFF.